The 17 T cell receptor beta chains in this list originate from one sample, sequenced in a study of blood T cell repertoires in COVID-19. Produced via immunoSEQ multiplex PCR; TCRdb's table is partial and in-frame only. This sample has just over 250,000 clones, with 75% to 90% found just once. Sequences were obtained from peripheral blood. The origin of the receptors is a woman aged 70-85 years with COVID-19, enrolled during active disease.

The CDR3: CASSQTQGYQETQYF. In nucleotides, the CDR3 is TGTGCCAGCAGCCAGACACAGGGATACCAAGAGACCCAGTACTTC. The V gene is TRBV4-2, the J gene TRBJ2-5; maybe TRBD1 (6 bases). V was shortened by 3 bases and J by 0 bases, with 11 bases between the two germline ends. The CDR3 is made up of 15 amino acids. Germline loops: CDR1 LGHNA, CDR2 YNFKEQ.

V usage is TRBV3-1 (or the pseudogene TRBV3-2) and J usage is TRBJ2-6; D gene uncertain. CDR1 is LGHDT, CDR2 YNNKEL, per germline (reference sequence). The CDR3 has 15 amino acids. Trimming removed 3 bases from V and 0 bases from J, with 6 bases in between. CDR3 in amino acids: CASSHVYSGANVLTF. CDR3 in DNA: TGTGCCAGCAGCCACGTTTACTCTGGGGCCAACGTCCTGACTTTC.

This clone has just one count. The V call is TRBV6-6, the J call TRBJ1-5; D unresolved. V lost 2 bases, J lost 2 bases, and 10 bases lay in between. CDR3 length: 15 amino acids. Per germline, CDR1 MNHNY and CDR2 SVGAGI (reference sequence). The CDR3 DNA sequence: TGTGCCAGCAGTTACATTCGACGGGGCAATCAGCCCCAGCATTTT. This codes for CASSYIRRGNQPQHF.

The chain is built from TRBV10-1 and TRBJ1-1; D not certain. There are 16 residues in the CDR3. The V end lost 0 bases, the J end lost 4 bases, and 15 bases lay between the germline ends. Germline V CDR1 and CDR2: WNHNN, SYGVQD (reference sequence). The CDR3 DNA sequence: TGCGCCAGCAGTGAGTCTAGTGGTGGTTCGGGCACTGAAGCTTTCTTT. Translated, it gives CASSESSGGSGTEAFF.

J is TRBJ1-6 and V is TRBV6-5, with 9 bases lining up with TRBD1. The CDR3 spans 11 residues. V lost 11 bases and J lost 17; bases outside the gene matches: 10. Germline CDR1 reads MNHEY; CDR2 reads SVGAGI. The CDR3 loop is CAARQGDLFHF. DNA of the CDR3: TGTGCCGCGAGACAGGGGGACCTATTCCACTTT.

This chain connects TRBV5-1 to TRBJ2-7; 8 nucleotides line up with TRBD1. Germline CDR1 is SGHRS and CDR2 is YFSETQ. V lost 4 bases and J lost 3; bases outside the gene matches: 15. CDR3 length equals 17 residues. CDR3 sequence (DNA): TGCGCCAGCAGCCCCGCGGGACATGGACAGGGTAGCTACGAGCAGTACTTC. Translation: CASSPAGHGQGSYEQYF.

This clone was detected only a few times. The CDR3 loop is CASSLTGQGMGYGYTF. The CDR3 region has the DNA TGTGCCAGCAGCTTAACAGGGCAGGGGATGGGCTATGGCTACACCTTC. The rearrangement links TRBV7-3 to TRBJ1-2; tentative D call: TRBD1 (6 bases). Germline V gene lookup returns CDR1 SGHTA and CDR2 FQGTGA. V was clipped by 0 bases and J by 4 bases, with 15 bases between them. The CDR3 length is 16 residues. Full variable domain (outside the CDR3, taken from reference TRBV7-3 and TRBJ1-2): GAGVSQTPSNKVTEKGKYVELRCDPISGHTALYWYRQSLGQGPEFLIYFQGTGAADDSGLPNDRFFAVRPEGSVSTLKIQRTERGDSAVYLCASSLTGQGMGYGYTFGSGTRLTVV.

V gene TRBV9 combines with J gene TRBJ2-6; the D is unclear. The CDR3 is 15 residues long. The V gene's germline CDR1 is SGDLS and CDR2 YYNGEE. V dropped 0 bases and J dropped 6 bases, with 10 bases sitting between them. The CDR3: CASSVVAHVANVLTF. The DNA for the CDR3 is TGTGCCAGCAGCGTAGTGGCCCACGTGGCCAACGTCCTGACTTTC.

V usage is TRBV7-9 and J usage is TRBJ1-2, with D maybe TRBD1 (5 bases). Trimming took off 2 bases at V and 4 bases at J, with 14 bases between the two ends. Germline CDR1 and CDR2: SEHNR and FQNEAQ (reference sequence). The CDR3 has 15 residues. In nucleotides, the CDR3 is TGTGCCAGCAGCTTATCAGTGGGACTGGGCTATGGCTACACCTTC. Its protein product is CASSLSVGLGYGYTF.

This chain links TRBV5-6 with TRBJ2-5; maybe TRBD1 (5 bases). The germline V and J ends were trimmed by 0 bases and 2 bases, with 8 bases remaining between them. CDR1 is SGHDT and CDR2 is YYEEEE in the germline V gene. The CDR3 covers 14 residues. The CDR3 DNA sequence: TGTGCCAGCAGCTTGGTTACAGGTCAAGAGACCCAGTACTTC. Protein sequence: CASSLVTGQETQYF.

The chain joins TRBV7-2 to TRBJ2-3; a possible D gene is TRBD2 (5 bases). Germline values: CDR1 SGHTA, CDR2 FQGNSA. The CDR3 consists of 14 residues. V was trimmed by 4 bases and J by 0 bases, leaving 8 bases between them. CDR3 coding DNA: TGTGCCAGCAGCTCCGGACTTAGCACAGATACGCAGTATTTT. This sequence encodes CASSSGLSTDTQYF.

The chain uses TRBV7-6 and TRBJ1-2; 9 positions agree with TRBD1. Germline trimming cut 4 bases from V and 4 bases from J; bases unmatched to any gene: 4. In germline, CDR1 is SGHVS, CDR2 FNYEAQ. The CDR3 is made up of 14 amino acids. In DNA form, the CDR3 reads TGTGCCAGCAGCTCGTTGACAGGGGGCTATGGCTACACCTTC. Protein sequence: CASSSLTGGYGYTF. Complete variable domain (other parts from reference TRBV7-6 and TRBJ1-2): GAGVSQSPRYKVTKRGQDVALRCDPISGHVSLYWYRQALGQGPEFLTYFNYEAQQDKSGLPNDRFSAERPEGSISTLTIQRTEQRDSAMYRCASSSLTGGYGYTFGSGTRLTVV.

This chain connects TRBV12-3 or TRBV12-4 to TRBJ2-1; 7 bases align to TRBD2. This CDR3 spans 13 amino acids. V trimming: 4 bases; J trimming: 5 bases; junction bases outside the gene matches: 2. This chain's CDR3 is CASSYRGDNEQFF. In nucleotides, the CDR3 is TGTGCCAGCAGTTACCGGGGGGACAATGAGCAGTTCTTC.

CDR3 sequence (DNA): TGTGCCAGCAGCTTGGGTTTTGTTGGAGGCTATGGCTACACCTTC. Its protein product is CASSLGFVGGYGYTF. This rearrangement joins TRBV7-8 to TRBJ1-2, with D hard to call. The CDR3 contains 15 residues. V was pared by 3 bases and J by 4 bases, with 15 bases between. Germline V gene lookup returns CDR1 SGHVS and CDR2 FQNEAQ.

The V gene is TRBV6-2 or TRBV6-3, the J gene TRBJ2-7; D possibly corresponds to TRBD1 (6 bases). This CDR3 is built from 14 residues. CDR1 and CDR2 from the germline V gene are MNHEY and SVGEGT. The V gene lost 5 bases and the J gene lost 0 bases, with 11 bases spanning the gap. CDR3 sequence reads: CASSLDRSSYEQYF. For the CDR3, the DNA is TGTGCCAGCAGTCTAGACAGGAGCTCCTACGAGCAGTACTTC.

CDR3 bases: TGTGCCAGCAGCCTTGGGCAATCGTCCGAGCAGTACTTC. This encodes CASSLGQSSEQYF. V and J are TRBV11-2 and TRBJ2-7; D call uncertain. CDR3 length equals 13 residues. Germline lookup yields CDR1 SGHAT and CDR2 FQNNGV. V was pared by 5 bases and J by 6 bases, with 14 bases between.

CDR3 DNA: TGTGCCACCAGCAGCCGGGACAGGGAGTACAATGAGCAGTTCTTC. Protein product: CATSSRDREYNEQFF. The chain recombines TRBV15 with TRBJ2-1; the match to TRBD1 covers 9 bases. The ends lost 3 bases at V and 4 bases at J; junction bases unmatched: 4. CDR1 is LNHNV and CDR2 is YYDKDF in the germline V gene (reference sequence). The CDR3 loop spans 15 amino acids.